These T cell receptor beta chains were read from a single sample in a study of memory B cells and T cells in multiple sclerosis. Their target antigens are unknown. Repertoires were generated with immunoSEQ multiplex PCR, while TCRdb's copy carries only in-frame clones and drops some. The sample consists of 46,000 or so clones, approximately 80% of them appearing once. Source material: PBMCs from blood kept in culture. Receptor source: a human donor with multiple sclerosis. Both conserved end residues are part of each CDR3. Each record gives: V gene, J gene, CDR3 protein.

>TRBV7-6|TRBJ1-1
CASSPGGGSREAFF
>TRBV5-1|TRBJ1-1
CASSLVRGWEGNTEAFF
>TRBV7-7|TRBJ2-7
CASSWTDSSEQYF
>TRBV13|TRBJ2-6
CASCRTGSSGANVLTF
>TRBV6-5|TRBJ1-2
CASSSSGGAVFYGYTF
>TRBV4-1|TRBJ1-1
CASSHLVRMNTEAFF
>TRBV4-2|TRBJ1-2
CASSPGRAGGGYTF
>TRBV15|TRBJ1-3
CATSRVLGSGNTIYF
>TRBV5-1|TRBJ2-7
CASSLAGGSGEQYF
>TRBV5-6|TRBJ2-1
CASSPYDRNSYNEQFF
>TRBV11-2|TRBJ1-2
CASSSWDRGGYTF
>TRBV14|TRBJ2-1
CASSLRGGAWQEEQFF
>TRBV30|TRBJ1-5
CAWSMAPNQPQHF
>TRBV7-5|TRBJ1-4
CARSLAGGAGIHEKLFF
>TRBV9|TRBJ1-2
CASSVEATAVYGYTF
>TRBV19|TRBJ1-5
CASSIGGGARSNQPQHF
>TRBV5-1|TRBJ2-7
CASSLGQFSSYEQYF
>TRBV6-5|TRBJ2-1
CASTVLTGEQFF
>TRBV5-6|TRBJ2-7
CASSFNLYEQYF
>TRBV6-6|TRBJ2-7
CASSYSGRGPYEQYF
>TRBV2|TRBJ1-3
CASSVTGPDSGNTIYF
>TRBV9|TRBJ2-3
CASSVGGGYTQYF
>TRBV5-6|TRBJ2-7
CASSLTGTVRYEQYF
>TRBV29-1|TRBJ1-2
CSGGYSDYGYTF
>TRBV30|TRBJ1-1
CAWSRSRVEDTEAFF
>TRBV4-1|TRBJ2-1
CASSQTTENEQFF
>TRBV12-5|TRBJ1-5
CASGLESNQPQHF
>TRBV9|TRBJ2-2
CASSARHANTGELFF
>TRBV18|TRBJ2-7
CASSPGTGGSYEQYF
>TRBV4-3|TRBJ2-3
CASSEIEGGGTHTQYF
>TRBV18|TRBJ1-5
CASSPFSVYDNQPQHF
>TRBV19|TRBJ2-7
CASSRDNSYEQYF
>TRBV7-2|TRBJ1-6
CASSLGPSGRGSNSPLHF
>TRBV19|TRBJ1-6
CASSRPGQDNSPLHF
>TRBV6-1|TRBJ2-2
CASSDLGQGITGELFF
>TRBV30|TRBJ2-5
CAWSGGGSAGRWETQYF
>TRBV29-1|TRBJ2-7
CSVVQGAYEQYF
>TRBV6-1|TRBJ2-7
CASRGIRGSYEQYF
>TRBV28|TRBJ1-1
CASSPRNTEAFF
>TRBV7-3|TRBJ2-2
CASSLYGPDTGELFF